This TCR beta chain was sequenced in a study of CD8+CD57+ T cells in acquired aplastic anemia. Study as a whole: Sorted CD4+ and CD8+ cells yielded DNA averaging around 3 ug. Researchers reported that healthy donors averaged about 10 million reads for CD4+ cells.

CDR1 and CDR2 (germline): WSHSY, SAAADI. The CDR3 extends over 12 amino acids. Both TCR beta VDJ combination and CDR3 sequence profiling were carried out. Genomic DNA was the template for this profiling. Each CDR3 protein is one row after TCRdb ran MiXCR on the reads. The sample comprises about 190,000 distinct CDR3 sequences, around 59% of which are singletons, and around a sixth rests with the top ten. This clonotype showed up just once. Its target is unknown. One end of the junction fails to match germline, which may point to a read error. The study, taken as a whole, reports: The number of CD8+ CDR3 sequences shared by patients and controls was under 35. Significant differences in CD8+ Simpson's diversity were not observed between patients and controls.

The receptor was derived from a human donor in good health, serving as a control. The rearrangement joins TRBV10-2 to TRBJ2-7; no firm D call. Specimen: sorted CD4+, CD8+, or CD8+CD57+ T cells (not recorded which) from PBMCs. The CDR3 sequence is CASSEQPNRQYF. In DNA form, the CDR3 reads TGTGCCAGCAGTGAACAGCCAAACCGGCAGTACTTC.